This T cell receptor beta chain stems from a study of blood T cell repertoires in COVID-19. In the study overall: Samples came from the United States, Italy and Spain, spanning acute and convalescent COVID-19. In each case, the material was cDNA or gDNA derived from T cells, B-cell-depleted T cells, or PBMCs.

Germline V gene sequence: CDR1 SEHNR, CDR2 FQNEAQ (reference sequence). V trimming: 5 bases; J trimming: 7 bases; junction bases outside the gene matches: 8. The CDR3 has 15 residues. Original processing notes: The authors estimated nucleated cell counts from reference gene primer amplification. Libraries were prepared by immunoSEQ multiplex PCR; TCRdb keeps only in-frame clonotypes and omits some of them. The V and J calls and clone size come from that table; D and trimming were worked out from the DNA. The sample consists of 150,000 to 200,000 clones, 65% to 85% of them appearing once. The chain links TRBV7-9 to TRBJ2-3, with 11 bases identical to TRBD2. The sequenced sample consisted of peripheral blood. The origin of this receptor is a woman under 40 with acute or convalescent COVID-19. The CDR3 bases are TGTGCCAGCAGCACTTCGACTAGCGGGGCATATACGCAGTATTTT. This encodes CASSTSTSGAYTQYF.